Below are 6 T cell receptor beta chains sequenced from a single sample in a study of T-cell reconstitution after alpha-beta-depleted transplantation in children. TCRbeta library preparation incorporated unique molecular identifiers. TCRdb re-derived calls from the PCR reads in MiXCR, one entry per CDR3 protein. Of about 980,000 distinct CDR3 sequences listed, roughly 29% are singletons. The specimen comprised PBMCs, mostly from graft donor cells, sampled 360 days after TCRalphabeta/CD19-depleted stem cell transplant. These receptors came from a boy younger than two who had a stem cell transplant for SCID, so the T cells may come from the graft donor.

This sequence joins TRBV5-1 and TRBJ2-5; 11 bases agree with TRBD2. The V gene's germline CDR1 is SGHRS and CDR2 YFSETQ. Trimming removed 4 bases from V and 4 bases from J; junction bases left unmatched: 12. The CDR3 consists of 17 residues. The CDR3 sequence is CASSPPTSGGLGETQYF. Here the CDR3 DNA reads TGCGCCAGCAGCCCCCCAACTAGCGGGGGTTTAGGAGAGACCCAGTACTTC.

This clonotype occurred a few times. The genes are TRBV11-2 and TRBJ2-3, with TRBD2 matching 11 bases. This CDR3 is built from 14 residues. Germline CDR1 reads SGHAT; CDR2 reads FQNNGV. Losses at the gene ends were 5 bases for V and 4 bases for J; bases not matched to a gene: 2. The CDR3 DNA follows: TGTGCCAGCAGCCCGACTAGCGGGGCAGATACGCAGTATTTT. Its translation: CASSPTSGADTQYF.

This clonotype was recorded many times. V and J are TRBV5-1 and TRBJ2-7; D perhaps matches TRBD2 (6 bases). Germline V gives CDR1 SGHRS, CDR2 YFSETQ. V lost 4 bases and J 4 bases, leaving 12 bases between the germline ends. The CDR3 covers 13 residues. Here the CDR3 DNA reads TGCGCCAGCAGCCAGGGACTGTCGTACGAGCAGTACTTC. Translation gives CASSQGLSYEQYF.

The chain couples TRBV21-1 to TRBJ2-2; the table gives TRBD1 as D, unverified against the DNA. TRBV21-1 represents a pseudogene. The CDR3 is made up of 17 amino acids. The CDR3 DNA reads TGTGCCAGCACCGATAGCTTAGGGCGGGGGAACACCGGGGAGCTGTTTTTT. Its protein is CASTDSLGRGNTGELFF.

The rearrangement uses TRBV20-1 and TRBJ2-7; perhaps TRBD1 as D (5 bases). CDR3 size: 13 residues. V lost 6 bases and J 4 bases, leaving 16 bases between the germline ends. Germline V gives CDR1 DFQATT, CDR2 SNEGSKA (reference sequence). The CDR3 region is CSALGPSPYEQYF. The DNA of the CDR3 is TGCAGTGCCCTGGGGCCCTCCCCTTACGAGCAGTACTTC.

The table lists this clonotype with a few counts. V is TRBV12-3 or TRBV12-4 and J is TRBJ2-6, with 7 bases lining up with TRBD1. V lost 6 bases and J lost 0; bases outside the gene matches: 11. The CDR3 has 18 amino acids. As DNA, the CDR3 is TGTGCCAGCAGATTCACCGGGACAGCTAACTCTGGGGCCAACGTCCTGACTTTC. It is translated as CASRFTGTANSGANVLTF.